The 29 T cell receptor beta chains listed next were all sequenced from one sample in a study of vaccination effects on CD4 cells after COVID-19. The antigens these receptors bind are not known. Peptide-pool stimulation followed by sequencing identified expanded antigen-specific CD4+ clonotypes in the ViraFEST assay. Once cultured for more than nine days, the cells underwent separation to obtain CD4+ T cells. Nucleocapsid antibodies were negative in the vaccine recipients, who had never had SARS-CoV-2 infection. Assay used: immunoSEQ multiplex PCR; TCRdb lists only in-frame clones, some missing. The sample carries 71,000 or so clones, around 72% recorded once. The sample was CD4+ T cells from PBMCs cultured with HCoV-OC43 spike peptides, taken before COVID-19 vaccination. Subset meaning: HCoV-OC43 spike overlapping peptide pool stimulation. The receptors here all came from a human donor who received a COVID-19 vaccine.

The gene calls are TRBV7-3 and TRBJ2-5; D might be TRBD1 or TRBD2, each matching 6 bases. Looked up from germline, CDR1 is SGHTA and CDR2 is FQGTGA. The CDR3 covers 14 residues. Trimming cost V 1 base and J 6 bases, with 12 bases left between them. CDR3 DNA sequence: TGTGCCAGCAGCTTAAGTGGAGGGGGAAAGACCCAGTACTTC. It codes for CASSLSGGGKTQYF.

The rearrangement uses TRBV6-6 and TRBJ1-1; 7 bases are a match to TRBD1. The V segment lost 6 bases and the J segment 7 bases; nucleotides outside the gene matches: 8. The CDR3 runs 13 residues. Germline CDR1 is MNHNY and CDR2 is SVGAGI (reference sequence). The CDR3 DNA reads as TGTGCCAGCAGCCGACAGGGTGTCGGTGAAGCTTTCTTT. It translates to CASSRQGVGEAFF.

The chain links TRBV5-1 to TRBJ2-3; D perhaps matches TRBD2 (6 bases). Trimming removed 0 bases from V and 2 bases from J, with 25 bases in between. The germline V gene has CDR1 SGHRS and CDR2 YFSETQ. This CDR3 has 20 amino acids. The DNA for the CDR3 is TGCGCCAGCAGCTTGGTCCCCCCCGGCTCGGCGGGGAGCTCCACAGATACGCAGTATTTT. Translated: CASSLVPPGSAGSSTDTQYF.

The chain is built from TRBV5-1 and TRBJ2-2, with D unresolved. This CDR3 comprises 15 residues. Germline CDR1 and CDR2: SGHRS and YFSETQ. With 4 bases removed from V and 4 bases from J, the gap between germline ends came to 14 bases. Written as DNA, the CDR3 is TGCGCCAGCAGCCCCGACCTTGTGAGCACCGGGGAGCTGTTTTTT. Its translation is CASSPDLVSTGELFF.

This chain joins TRBV7-3 and TRBJ2-2, with D possibly matching TRBD1 (5 bases). The ends were cut back, 2 bases at V and 4 bases at J, with 14 bases in the middle. Germline loops: CDR1 SGHTA, CDR2 FQGTGA. This CDR3 is built from 16 residues. The CDR3, as DNA: TGTGCCAGCAGCTTAGAGGCAGGGATCGGCACCGGGGAGCTGTTTTTT. Protein product: CASSLEAGIGTGELFF.

The chain is built from TRBV6-6 and TRBJ2-1; D is unclear. Trimming removed 1 base at V and 1 base at J, with 11 bases between. From germline, CDR1 is MNHNY and CDR2 SVGAGI (reference sequence). The CDR3 totals 16 residues. This CDR3 is CASSYLVIGSYNEQFF. The CDR3 DNA sequence: TGTGCCAGCAGTTACTTGGTAATAGGGTCCTACAATGAGCAGTTCTTC.

The gene calls are TRBV9 and TRBJ2-5; TRBD2 matches 10 bases. The CDR3 runs 16 residues. CDR1 SGDLS and CDR2 YYNGEE come from the germline V gene. The junction had 6 bases not matched to a gene; V was cut back by 0 bases and J by 4 bases. CDR3 amino acids: CASSVGVAGGRETQYF. In DNA form, the CDR3 reads TGTGCCAGCAGCGTAGGAGTAGCGGGGGGTCGAGAGACCCAGTACTTC.

This sequence joins TRBV5-4 and TRBJ1-4, with 9 bases that match TRBD1. With V trimmed by 4 bases and J by 8 bases, 12 bases remained unmatched. There are 16 residues in the CDR3. From germline, CDR1 is SGHNT and CDR2 YYREEE (reference sequence). As DNA, the CDR3 is TGTGCCAGCAGCGCCGGGACAGGGAAGGATGGCGAAAAACTGTTTTTT. The encoded protein is CASSAGTGKDGEKLFF. Drawing the rest from reference TRBV5-4 and TRBJ1-4, the complete variable domain is ETGVTQSPTHLIKTRGQQVTLRCSSQSGHNTVSWYQQALGQGPQFIFQYYREEENGRGNFPPRFSGLQFPNYSSELNVNALELDDSALYLCASSAGTGKDGEKLFFGSGTQLSVL.

The chain links TRBV18 to TRBJ1-1; possible D gene TRBD1, 5 bases. V gave up 3 bases and J gave up 3 bases, with 17 bases separating them. The CDR3 spans 16 residues. The V gene's germline CDR1 is KGHSH and CDR2 LQKENI. CDR3 sequence reads: CASSPSSASRDTEAFF. The CDR3 DNA sequence: TGTGCCAGCTCACCCAGTTCCGCAAGCAGGGACACTGAAGCTTTCTTT.

This clone was seen a few times. The chain is built from TRBV6-2 or TRBV6-3 and TRBJ1-1; D is unresolved. Deletions cut 6 bases from V and 1 base from J, with 9 bases between. Germline CDR1 and CDR2: MNHEY and SVGEGT. The CDR3 is made up of 13 amino acids. CDR3 amino acids: CASSRPGNTEAFF. CDR3 nucleotide sequence: TGTGCCAGCAGCCGCCCGGGGAACACTGAAGCTTTCTTT.

In its sample, this clone was seen once. Compared with germline, one end of the junction differs, possibly owing to a read error. The chain links TRBV10-1 to TRBJ2-2; D may match TRBD1 or TRBD2 (5 bases each). The CDR3 has 14 residues. Germline V gene lookup returns CDR1 WNHNN and CDR2 SYGVQD (reference sequence). Here the CDR3 reads CASSDRTQHRGAVF. CDR3 nucleotides: TGCGCCAGCAGTGACCGGACACAACACCGGGGAGCTGTTTTT.

The gene calls are TRBV30 and TRBJ1-1; TRBD1 might be the D (5 bases). This CDR3 spans 13 amino acids. V lost 4 bases to trimming and J lost 3 bases, with 12 bases between them. Germline V gene sequence: CDR1 GTSNPN, CDR2 SVGIG (reference sequence). Here the CDR3 reads CAWTWGGDTEAFF. The CDR3 coding sequence is TGTGCCTGGACGTGGGGAGGGGACACTGAAGCTTTCTTT.

The chain carries TRBV5-5 and TRBJ1-5; D unclear. Germline V gives CDR1 SGHKS, CDR2 YYEKEE (reference sequence). The CDR3 is 16 residues long. Trimming removed 0 bases at V and 3 bases at J, with 13 bases between. The CDR3 DNA reads TGTGCCAGCAGCTTGGTGTCAGGCGAACTCAATCAGCCCCAGCATTTT. This translates into CASSLVSGELNQPQHF.

V gene TRBV28 combines with J gene TRBJ2-3, with 8 bases that match TRBD1. CDR1 and CDR2 (germline): MDHEN, SYDVKM. The junction had 5 bases not matched to a gene; V was cut back by 6 bases and J by 0 bases. The CDR3 runs 15 residues. Written as DNA, the CDR3 is TGTGCCAGCAGGCAAGGGGACAGGAGCACAGATACGCAGTATTTT. Encoded protein: CASRQGDRSTDTQYF.

This clone was detected only a few times. The J gene is TRBJ2-2, the V gene TRBV7-2; D is possibly TRBD1 (6 bases). The CDR3 spans 15 residues. The V end lost 6 bases, the J end lost 0 bases, and 11 bases lay between the germline ends. Germline values: CDR1 SGHTA, CDR2 FQGNSA. The DNA of the CDR3 is TGTGCCAGCAGAGCCGGGACACCGAACACCGGGGAGCTGTTTTTT. It encodes CASRAGTPNTGELFF.

This clone was seen only a few times. J is TRBJ1-2 and V is TRBV7-9; 8 positions match TRBD1. The CDR3 is 14 residues long. Germline V gives CDR1 SEHNR, CDR2 FQNEAQ (reference sequence). V gave up 2 bases and J gave up 8 bases; unmatched junction bases: 7. For the CDR3, the DNA is TGTGCCAGCAGCTTACTGACAGGGGCCCTCGGCTACACCTTC. This sequence encodes CASSLLTGALGYTF.

This chain uses TRBV6-6 with TRBJ2-4; no reliable D call. Looked up from germline, CDR1 is MNHNY and CDR2 is SVGAGI (reference sequence). The CDR3 sequence is 15 residues long. Deletions cut 6 bases from V and 1 base from J, with 13 bases between. CDR3 protein: CASSLERLAKNIQYF. The CDR3 coding sequence is TGTGCCAGCAGCCTAGAGCGACTCGCCAAAAACATTCAGTACTTC.

This clone was seen only a few times. The chain couples TRBV7-9 to TRBJ2-3, with D unclear. V lost 2 bases, J lost 2 bases, and 11 bases lay in between. This CDR3 comprises 15 residues. Germline CDR1 is SEHNR and CDR2 is FQNEAQ (reference sequence). CDR3 DNA sequence: TGTGCCAGCAGCTTAAGGCAGACCCACACAGATACGCAGTATTTT. Its translation is CASSLRQTHTDTQYF.

The gene calls are TRBV5-4 and TRBJ2-3; no definite D call. V was cut by 1 base and J by 0 bases, with 12 bases left in between. This CDR3 region has 16 residues. In germline, CDR1 is SGHNT, CDR2 YYREEE (reference sequence). CDR3 loop: CASSLPNRGSTDTQYF. The CDR3 DNA reads TGTGCCAGCAGCTTGCCAAATAGAGGAAGCACAGATACGCAGTATTTT.

The chain employs TRBV30 and TRBJ1-1; D is perhaps TRBD1 (5 bases). In germline, CDR1 is GTSNPN, CDR2 SVGIG (reference sequence). V was pared by 6 bases and J by 0 bases, with 14 bases between. This CDR3 is 14 amino acids long. CDR3 nucleotides: TGTGCCTGTAATACCGACAGCATGAACACTGAAGCTTTCTTT. Its protein product is CACNTDSMNTEAFF.

V gene TRBV7-2 combines with J gene TRBJ2-5; the match to TRBD2 covers 8 bases. J lost 4 bases, V lost 4 bases, and 5 bases had no gene match. There are 14 residues in the CDR3. Looked up from germline, CDR1 is SGHTA and CDR2 is FQGNSA. The CDR3 DNA reads as TGTGCCAGCAGCTCAACGGGGGGGCGAGAGACCCAGTACTTC. Residues: CASSSTGGRETQYF.

This clone occurred a few times. J is TRBJ1-2 and V is TRBV7-2, with TRBD1 matching over 7 bases. This CDR3 spans 13 amino acids. Losses at the gene ends were 5 bases for V and 5 bases for J; bases not matched to a gene: 5. CDR1 and CDR2 from the germline V gene are SGHTA and FQGNSA. The CDR3 region has the DNA TGTGCCAGCAGCCACAGGGGCTTTTATGGCTACACCTTC. As protein: CASSHRGFYGYTF. Full variable domain (rest looked up from reference TRBV7-2 and TRBJ1-2): GAGVSQSPSNKVTEKGKDVELRCDPISGHTALYWYRQSLGQGLEFLIYFQGNSAPDKSGLPSDRFSAERTGGSVSTLTIQRTQQEDSAVYLCASSHRGFYGYTFGSGTRLTVV.

V usage is TRBV5-8 and J usage is TRBJ1-2; TRBD1 matches at 7 bases. V dropped 4 bases and J dropped 1; count of bases not matched to a gene: 10. CDR1 and CDR2 from the germline V gene are SGHTS and YDEGEE. The CDR3 runs to 16 residues. CDR3 nucleotide sequence: TGTGCCAGCAGCCATCGGGACAGCAAGGGTAACTATGGCTACACCTTC. Amino acid sequence: CASSHRDSKGNYGYTF.

The CDR3 sequence is CASSLDMEGATQYF. The CDR3 DNA sequence: TGTGCCAGCAGCTTAGATATGGAGGGGGCAACGCAGTATTTT. The chain joins TRBV11-2 to TRBJ2-3, with D maybe TRBD1 (7 bases). The CDR3 totals 14 residues. The V and J ends lost 0 bases and 9 bases respectively, with 13 bases between them. CDR1 and CDR2 from the germline V gene are SGHAT and FQNNGV.

This chain uses TRBV6-5 with TRBJ1-1, with D unclear. The V gene lost 8 bases and the J gene lost 4 bases, with 14 bases spanning the gap. This CDR3 comprises 13 residues. CDR1 MNHEY and CDR2 SVGAGI come from the germline V gene. This CDR3 is CASDRVLGTEAFF. The CDR3 DNA is TGTGCCAGCGACCGAGTTTTGGGCACTGAAGCTTTCTTT.

This sequence joins TRBV2 and TRBJ2-3; 7 bases map to TRBD1. The V gene end was trimmed by 5 bases and the J gene end by 4 bases; junction bases not matched to a gene: 3. The germline CDR1 and CDR2 sequences are SNHLY and FYNNEI. CDR3 length equals 13 residues. The CDR3 protein is CASSRQGSDTQYF. DNA of the CDR3: TGTGCCAGCAGTCGACAGGGATCAGATACGCAGTATTTT.

The genes are TRBV28 and TRBJ2-1, with D perhaps matching TRBD1 or TRBD2 (5 bases each). The germline V and J ends were trimmed by 2 bases and 4 bases, with 15 bases remaining between them. In germline, CDR1 is MDHEN, CDR2 SYDVKM. The CDR3 consists of 16 residues. CDR3 amino acids: CASSLHRDPNYNEQFF. CDR3 DNA: TGTGCCAGCAGTTTACATCGGGACCCCAATTACAATGAGCAGTTCTTC.

The rearrangement uses TRBV11-1 and TRBJ1-2; D remains unclear. CDR1 is SGHAT and CDR2 is FQDESV in the germline V gene (reference sequence). Trimming pared 5 bases from V and 5 bases from J, leaving 12 bases between. This CDR3 is built from 13 residues. DNA for the CDR3: TGTGCCAGCAGCGCGCGCCCGGGGTATGGCTACACCTTC. Encoded protein: CASSARPGYGYTF.

The rearrangement links TRBV3-1 (or the pseudogene TRBV3-2) to TRBJ2-3, with D perhaps matching TRBD1 (5 bases). The CDR3 runs to 16 residues. V lost 4 bases to trimming and J lost 0 bases, with 14 bases between them. Looked up from germline, CDR1 is LGHDT and CDR2 is YNNKEL (reference sequence). The CDR3 loop is CASSRRQSASTDTQYF. CDR3 DNA: TGTGCCAGCAGCCGGCGACAGAGTGCTAGCACAGATACGCAGTATTTT.